Sequencing of this T cell receptor (beta chain) was carried out in a study of CD8 T cells in ankylosing spondylitis. Study observations and caveats: Some motif variants had been reported before (in reactive arthritis synovial fluid and blood). Seemingly distinctive of ankylosing spondylitis blood was a TCR beta motif formed by eight highly homologous variants. Enrichment of disease-linked clones was reportedly significant in matched ankylosing spondylitis synovial fluid.

On this clonotype itself: Antigen unknown.

TCRdb re-called the 5' RACE reads through MiXCR, storing one row per CDR3 protein. This table has hundreds of thousands of distinct CDR3 sequences, roughly 20% appearing once. Germline CDR1 SEHNR, CDR2 FQNEAQ (reference sequence). This CDR3 region has 15 residues. V lost 4 bases and J lost 2, with 15 bases in between. This clonotype was obtained from a male donor with ankylosing spondylitis or in good health (not recorded which). This chain links TRBV7-9 with TRBJ2-7; tentatively, D is TRBD2 (5 bases). Source material: blood, either unsorted or a sorted T cell fraction (not recorded which). The CDR3 DNA reads as TGTGCCAGCAGCTCTAGCTCGGATCCGCCCTACGAGCAGTACTTC. As protein: CASSSSSDPPYEQYF.